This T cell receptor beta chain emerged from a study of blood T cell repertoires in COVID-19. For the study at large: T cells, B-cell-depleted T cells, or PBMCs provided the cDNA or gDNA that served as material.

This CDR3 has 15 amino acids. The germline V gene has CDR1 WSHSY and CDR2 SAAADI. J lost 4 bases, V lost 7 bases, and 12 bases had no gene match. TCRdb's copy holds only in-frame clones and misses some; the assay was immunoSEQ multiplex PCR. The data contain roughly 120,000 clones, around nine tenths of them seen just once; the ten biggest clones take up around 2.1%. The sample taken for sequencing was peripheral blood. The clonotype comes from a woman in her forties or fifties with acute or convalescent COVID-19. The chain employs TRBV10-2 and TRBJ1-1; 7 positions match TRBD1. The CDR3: CASNHIPRGVTEAFF. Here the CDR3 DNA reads TGCGCCAGCAATCACATCCCCAGGGGGGTCACTGAAGCTTTCTTT.